These 21 T cell receptor beta chains share one sample of origin, sequenced in a study of response to subunit inactivated influenza vaccine. TCRdb independently ran MiXCR on the RT-PCR reads; one entry per CDR3 protein. The sample has about 190,000 distinct CDR3 sequences, about an eighth seen once. The specimen comprised CD8+ T cells sorted from PBMCs, sampled more than 4 days after vaccination. The receptors here all came from a man between 50 and 59 years old who received an inactivated influenza vaccine.

This clonotype came up a few times. The chain links TRBV10-2 to TRBJ2-5; D possibly corresponds to TRBD2 (5 bases). V was clipped by 4 bases and J by 5 bases, with 11 bases between them. CDR1 WSHSY and CDR2 SAAADI come from the germline V gene. The CDR3 runs to 13 residues. DNA of the CDR3: TGCGCCAGCAGTGTTGGACTTGGGGAGACCCAGTACTTC. Its protein is CASSVGLGETQYF.

In this sample, this clonotype turned up many times. This chain links TRBV27 with TRBJ2-1, with D maybe TRBD2 (5 bases). This CDR3 spans 16 amino acids. Trimming left V 3 bases short and J 7 bases short, with 19 bases between. Germline-derived CDR1 and CDR2 are MNHEY and SMNVEV (reference sequence). The CDR3 DNA reads TGTGCCAGCAGTTTGGCCCAGCGGCGAACAAGGAATGAGCAGTTCTTC. Its protein product is CASSLAQRRTRNEQFF.

This chain uses TRBV12-3 or TRBV12-4 with TRBJ1-2, with 9 bases identical to TRBD1. The CDR3 loop spans 13 amino acids. Trimming removed 6 bases from V and 9 bases from J; junction bases left unmatched: 8. The CDR3 is CASSYGTGYSYTF. The CDR3 region has the DNA TGTGCCAGCAGCTACGGGACAGGGTATAGCTACACCTTC.

The chain recombines TRBV3-1 with TRBJ2-1, with a tentative D call TRBD2 (5 bases). V lost 5 bases to trimming and J lost 9 bases, with 11 bases between them. CDR1 and CDR2 from the germline V gene are LGHDT and YNNKEL (reference sequence). The CDR3 runs to 12 residues. CDR3 region: CASSLASTEQFF. In nucleotides, the CDR3 is TGTGCCAGCAGCTTAGCTAGCACTGAGCAGTTCTTC.

The genes are TRBV6-2 or TRBV6-3 and TRBJ2-3, with 7 bases aligning to TRBD1. Trimming cost V 8 bases and J 2 bases; bases outside gene matches: 4. The length of the CDR3 is 13 residues. Germline CDR1 is MNHEY and CDR2 is SVGEGT. The CDR3 region is CASGGQPTDTQYF. The CDR3 bases are TGTGCCAGCGGGGGACAGCCCACAGATACGCAGTATTTT.

This clonotype was detected ten times or more. The chain couples TRBV4-3 to TRBJ2-7; D gene unclear. This CDR3 region has 15 residues. Germline-derived CDR1 and CDR2 are LGHNA and YSLEER. The V gene lost 3 bases and the J gene lost 2 bases, with 14 bases spanning the gap. Written as DNA, the CDR3 is TGCGCCAGCAGCCAGGCCCCGGGCCCAACCTACGAGCAGTACTTC. It yields the protein CASSQAPGPTYEQYF.

The V call is TRBV4-1, the J call TRBJ2-1; 14 positions match TRBD2. The CDR3 extends over 17 amino acids. V lost 1 base to trimming and J lost 7 bases; unmatched junction nucleotides: 6. Germline V gene sequence: CDR1 MGHRA, CDR2 YSYEKL. Here the CDR3 reads CASSQVAGTSGGNEQFF. The CDR3 DNA follows: TGCGCCAGCAGCCAAGTCGCAGGGACTAGCGGGGGAAATGAGCAGTTCTTC.

The table lists this clonotype with many counts. The chain links TRBV12-3 or TRBV12-4 to TRBJ2-7; no firm D call. V was trimmed by 3 bases and J by 6 bases, leaving 15 bases between them. The length of the CDR3 is 14 residues. The CDR3 reads CASSFSVVGVEQYF. The CDR3 DNA sequence: TGTGCCAGCAGTTTTTCTGTGGTTGGGGTCGAGCAGTACTTC.

This clonotype was seen only a few times. The rearrangement uses TRBV28 and TRBJ2-7, with 12 bases aligning to TRBD2. CDR3 length: 16 residues. Germline CDR1 reads MDHEN; CDR2 reads SYDVKM. The V segment lost 4 bases and the J segment 1 base; nucleotides outside the gene matches: 5. For the CDR3, the DNA is TGTGCCAGCAGTTGGGGACTAGCGGGCGGGTCCTACGAGCAGTACTTC. Its translation is CASSWGLAGGSYEQYF.

The table lists this clonotype with a few counts. The chain couples TRBV28 to TRBJ2-7; 9 nucleotides match TRBD1. The CDR3 has 15 amino acids. Looked up from germline, CDR1 is MDHEN and CDR2 is SYDVKM. The V segment lost 6 bases and the J segment 3 bases; nucleotides outside the gene matches: 9. The CDR3 is CASRDHRGQFYEQYF. CDR3 in DNA: TGTGCCAGCAGGGACCACAGGGGGCAGTTCTACGAGCAGTACTTC.

V usage is TRBV25-1 and J usage is TRBJ2-5, with 7 nucleotides matching TRBD2. The CDR3 is 14 amino acids. Germline V lookup: CDR1 MGHDK, CDR2 SYGVNS. V shed 5 bases, J shed 5 bases, and the junction held 8 bases outside the gene matches. CDR3 nucleotides: TGTGCCAGCAGTTCAGGCGGGGGTTGGGAGACCCAGTACTTC. It yields the protein CASSSGGGWETQYF.

This clonotype was seen many times. This rearrangement joins TRBV12-3 or TRBV12-4 to TRBJ1-1, with a possible D match to TRBD1 (6 bases). V lost 5 bases and J 4 bases, leaving 17 bases between the germline ends. The length of the CDR3 is 15 residues. CDR3 amino acids: CASSPLGGGPTEAFF. In nucleotides, the CDR3 is TGTGCCAGCAGTCCGCTGGGAGGGGGTCCCACTGAAGCTTTCTTT.

This clonotype was counted only a few times. The chain couples TRBV27 to TRBJ2-3; 11 bases are shared with TRBD2. The CDR3 consists of 16 residues. The germline V gene has CDR1 MNHEY and CDR2 SMNVEV (reference sequence). J lost 6 bases, V lost 5 bases, and 10 bases had no gene match. Here the CDR3 reads CASSKGLAVSRDTQYF. The CDR3 DNA sequence: TGTGCCAGCAGTAAGGGACTAGCGGTATCAAGGGATACGCAGTATTTT.

This chain joins TRBV12-3 or TRBV12-4 and TRBJ2-1; 11 bases line up with TRBD2. The CDR3 loop spans 17 amino acids. V was pared by 5 bases and J by 4 bases, with 10 bases of the junction left unmatched. DNA for the CDR3: TGTGCCAGCAGTCCCCTTCTAGCGGGGGGCATATACAATGAGCAGTTCTTC. It yields the protein CASSPLLAGGIYNEQFF.

The V gene is TRBV2, the J gene TRBJ2-3, with 10 bases aligning to TRBD1. This CDR3 is built from 16 residues. The germline CDR1 and CDR2 sequences are SNHLY and FYNNEI. J lost 4 bases, V lost 8 bases, and 12 bases had no gene match. The CDR3 coding sequence is TGTGCCAGCGTCTACAGACAGGGGGCGCTTTCAGATACGCAGTATTTT. Translating it yields CASVYRQGALSDTQYF.

This clonotype was found a few times. At one of its ends the junction is not consistent with the germline gene, which may arise from a read error. The gene calls are TRBV7-7 and TRBJ2-3; D assignment may be TRBD1 or TRBD2 (5 bases each). Germline loops: CDR1 SSHAT, CDR2 FNYEAQ (reference sequence). The CDR3 has 15 residues. CDR3 DNA: TGTGCTAGCAGCTTAGGGACCTCGGACGCAGATACGCAGTATTTT. It translates to CASSLGTSDADTQYF.

V and J are TRBV4-2 and TRBJ2-7, with no clear D. There are 15 residues in the CDR3. In germline, CDR1 is LGHNA, CDR2 YNFKEQ. V lost 2 bases to trimming and J lost 3 bases, with 14 bases between them. The CDR3 DNA follows: TGTGCCAGCAGCCAAAGCCCAGGAGTAGGCTACGAGCAGTACTTC. Its translation: CASSQSPGVGYEQYF.

The sample holds many counts of this clonotype. The gene calls are TRBV11-1 and TRBJ1-1; 9 bases line up with TRBD1. This CDR3 contains 15 residues. Germline trimming cut 3 bases from V and 1 base from J; bases unmatched to any gene: 3. Germline CDR1 and CDR2: SGHAT and FQDESV (reference sequence). The CDR3 sequence is CASSLTGGANTEAFF. For the CDR3, the DNA is TGTGCCAGCAGCTTGACAGGGGGAGCGAACACTGAAGCTTTCTTT.

The rearrangement joins TRBV21-1 to TRBJ2-2; whether TRBD1, the table's D call, matches the DNA was not checked. TRBV21-1 is a documented pseudogene. CDR3 length equals 23 residues. CDR3 protein: CASSKDGFTGGTCGQGGPGELFF. The DNA of the CDR3 is TGTGCCAGCAGCAAAGACGGGTTTACAGGGGGAACCTGTGGCCAAGGCGGCCCCGGGGAGCTGTTTTTT.

J is TRBJ2-3 and V is TRBV27; 7 bases map to TRBD2. The germline V gene encodes CDR1 MNHEY and CDR2 SMNVEV (reference sequence). The CDR3 is 17 residues long. The V and J ends lost 1 base and 2 bases, in that order; junction bases with no gene match: 9. In nucleotides, the CDR3 is TGTGCCAGCAGTTTATTGGTGGGGGAGGGCCACACAGATACGCAGTATTTT. Protein: CASSLLVGEGHTDTQYF.

The rearrangement joins TRBV6-5 to TRBJ1-1; D unresolved. This CDR3 is built from 15 residues. The germline V gene has CDR1 MNHEY and CDR2 SVGAGI. The V gene lost 3 bases and the J gene lost 2 bases, with 13 bases spanning the gap. CDR3 in DNA: TGTGCCAGCAGTTATGGACCCACCGGTAACACTGAAGCTTTCTTT. As protein: CASSYGPTGNTEAFF.